This T cell receptor (beta chain) stems from a study of T cells expressing NK-cell markers. Making the TCR beta cDNA relied on 5'RACE template switching with UMIs. TCRdb reprocessed the 5' RACE reads, with one entry per CDR3 protein and no DNA. In total, the table holds some 150,000 distinct CDR3 sequences. The CDR3 length is 17 residues. The germline CDR1 and CDR2 sequences are SEHNR and FQNEAQ (reference sequence). Sequencing used blood T cells: a sorted CD56 or NKG2C T cell subset, CD4+ or CD8+ T cells, or bulk PBMC T cells (not recorded which). The receptor was derived from a woman in her 50s in good health. The chain is built from TRBV7-9 and TRBJ2-5; TCRdb designates TRBD1, a call that cannot be tested without DNA. The CDR3 spells CASSSRGGGQGEETQYF.